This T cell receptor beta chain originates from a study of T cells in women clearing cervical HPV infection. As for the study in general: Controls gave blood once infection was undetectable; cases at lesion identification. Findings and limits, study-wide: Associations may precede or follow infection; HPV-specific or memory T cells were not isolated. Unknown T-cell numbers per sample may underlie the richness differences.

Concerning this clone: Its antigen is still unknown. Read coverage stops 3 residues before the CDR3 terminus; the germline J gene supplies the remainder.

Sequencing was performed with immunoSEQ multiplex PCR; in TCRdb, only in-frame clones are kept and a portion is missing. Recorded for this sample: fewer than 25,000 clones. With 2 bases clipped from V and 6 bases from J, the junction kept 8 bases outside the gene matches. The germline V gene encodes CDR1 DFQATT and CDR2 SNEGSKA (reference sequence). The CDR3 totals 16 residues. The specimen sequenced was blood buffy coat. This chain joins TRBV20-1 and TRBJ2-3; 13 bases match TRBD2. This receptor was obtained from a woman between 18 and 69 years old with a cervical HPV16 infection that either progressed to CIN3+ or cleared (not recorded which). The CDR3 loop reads CSARRLAGGTPDTQYF. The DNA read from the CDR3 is TGCAGTGCTAGAAGACTAGCGGGGGGCACTCCCGATACG.